This TCR beta chain was sequenced in a study of persistence of HIV-infected CD4 T cells. The CDR3 has 14 amino acids. Germline loops: CDR1 SGHRS, CDR2 YFSETQ. The germline V and J ends were trimmed by 4 bases and 0 bases, with 8 bases remaining between them. This clone ranks as medium-sized (0.01 to 0.1%). Its antigen is not identified. Other DNA sequences of this sample code for an identical CDR3. Cells were stimulated with CMV-infected fibroblast lysates at 10 ug/mL. Sorting of responding CD4+ T cells relied on upregulated CD40 ligand together with CD69. Sequencing used immunoSEQ version 4 in survey mode. The table came from immunoSEQ multiplex PCR; TCRdb's copy has only in-frame clones and leaves some out. The table lists about 7,500 clones, about 61% of them singletons.

This chain connects TRBV5-1 to TRBJ1-3, with a weak D call TRBD1 (6 bases). This specimen consisted of CD4+ T cells sorted from PBMCs after roughly 18-hour stimulation, obtained from a patient who received antiretroviral therapy. The TCR comes from an adult man with HIV who was CMV-seropositive. The CDR3 nucleotides are TGCGCCAGCAGCGAGGGGGGCTCTGGAAACACCATATATTTT. Translating it yields CASSEGGSGNTIYF.